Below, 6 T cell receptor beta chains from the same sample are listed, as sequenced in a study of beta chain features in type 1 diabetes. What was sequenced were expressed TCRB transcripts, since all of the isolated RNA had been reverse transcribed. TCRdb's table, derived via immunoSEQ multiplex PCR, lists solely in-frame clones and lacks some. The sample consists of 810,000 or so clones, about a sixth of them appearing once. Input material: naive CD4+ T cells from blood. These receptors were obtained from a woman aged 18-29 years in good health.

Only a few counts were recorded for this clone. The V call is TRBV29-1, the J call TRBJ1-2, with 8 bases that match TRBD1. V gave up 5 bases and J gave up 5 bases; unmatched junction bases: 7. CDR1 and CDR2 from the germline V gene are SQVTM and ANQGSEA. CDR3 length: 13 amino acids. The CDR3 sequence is CSVWDRTPYGYTF. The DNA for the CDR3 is TGCAGCGTTTGGGACAGGACCCCTTATGGCTACACCTTC.

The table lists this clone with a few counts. The CDR3 region is CASSVESRVHAGELFF. CDR3 in DNA: TGTGCCAGCAGCGTAGAAAGTAGGGTCCACGCCGGGGAGCTGTTTTTT. J is TRBJ2-2 and V is TRBV9; D ambiguous. Trimming shortened V by 0 bases and J by 6 bases, and 15 bases separated the two germline ends. The CDR3 is 16 residues long. The germline CDR1 and CDR2 sequences are SGDLS and YYNGEE.

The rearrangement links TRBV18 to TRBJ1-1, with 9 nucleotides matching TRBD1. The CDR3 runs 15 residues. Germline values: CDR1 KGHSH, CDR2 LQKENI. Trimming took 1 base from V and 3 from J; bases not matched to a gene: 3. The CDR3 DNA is TGTGCCAGCTCACCACACAGGGGGCTGGACACTGAAGCTTTCTTT. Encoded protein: CASSPHRGLDTEAFF.

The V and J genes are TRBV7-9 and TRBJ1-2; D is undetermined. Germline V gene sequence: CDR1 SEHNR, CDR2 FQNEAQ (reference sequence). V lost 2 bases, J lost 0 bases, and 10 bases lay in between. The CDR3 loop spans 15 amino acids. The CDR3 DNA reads TGTGCCAGCAGCTTATTGGACGAAACTAACTATGGCTACACCTTC. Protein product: CASSLLDETNYGYTF.

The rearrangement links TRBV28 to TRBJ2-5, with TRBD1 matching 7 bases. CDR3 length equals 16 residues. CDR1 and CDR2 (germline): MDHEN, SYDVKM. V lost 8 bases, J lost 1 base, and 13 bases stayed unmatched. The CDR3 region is CASVSLRDRSQETQYF. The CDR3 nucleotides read TGTGCCAGCGTCTCCCTCCGGGACAGAAGCCAAGAGACCCAGTACTTC.

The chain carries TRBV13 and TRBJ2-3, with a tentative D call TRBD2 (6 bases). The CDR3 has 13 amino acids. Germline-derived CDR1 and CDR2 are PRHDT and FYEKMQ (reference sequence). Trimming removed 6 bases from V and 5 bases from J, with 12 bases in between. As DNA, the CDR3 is TGTGCCAGCAGTCGGGGGTTTGGAGATACGCAGTATTTT. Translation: CASSRGFGDTQYF.